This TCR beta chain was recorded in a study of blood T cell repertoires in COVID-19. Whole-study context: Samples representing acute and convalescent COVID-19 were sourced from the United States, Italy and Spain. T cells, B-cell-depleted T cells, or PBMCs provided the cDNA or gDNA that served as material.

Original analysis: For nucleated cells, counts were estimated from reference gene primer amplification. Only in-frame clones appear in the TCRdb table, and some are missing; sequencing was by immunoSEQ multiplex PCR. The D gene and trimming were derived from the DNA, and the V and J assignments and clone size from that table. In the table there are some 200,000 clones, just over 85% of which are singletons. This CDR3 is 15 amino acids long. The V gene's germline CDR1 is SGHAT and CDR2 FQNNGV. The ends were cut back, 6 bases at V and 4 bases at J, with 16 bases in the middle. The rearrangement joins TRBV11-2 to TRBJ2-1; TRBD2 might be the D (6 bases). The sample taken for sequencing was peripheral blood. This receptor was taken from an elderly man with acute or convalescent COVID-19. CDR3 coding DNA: TGTGCCAGCAGAGCTCTACTAGCCCTTTACAATGAGCAGTTCTTC. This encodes CASRALLALYNEQFF.